The 13 T cell receptor beta chains below all came from one sample that was sequenced in a study of PD-1 blockade in classical Hodgkin lymphoma. Assay used: immunoSEQ multiplex PCR; TCRdb lists only in-frame clones, some missing. The sample has some 5,400 clones; 86% are singletons. Indicated time point: newly diagnosed, previously untreated cHL patient sample. Applied to thawed PBMCs, magnetic negative selection was the method used to isolate CD8+ T cells. Input material: CD8+ T cells from blood. The receptors shown here come from a human donor with classical Hodgkin lymphoma.

The rearrangement uses TRBV25-1 and TRBJ1-4; D is ambiguous. CDR3 length equals 15 residues. The V gene lost 5 bases and the J gene lost 0 bases, with 10 bases spanning the gap. Germline V gene data show CDR1 as MGHDK and CDR2 as SYGVNS. The CDR3 reads CASSSRASTNEKLFF. The CDR3 region has the DNA TGTGCCAGCAGTAGCAGAGCCTCAACTAATGAAAAACTGTTTTTT.

This clone has a handful of counts. The chain employs TRBV5-4 and TRBJ2-1; TRBD2 matches 10 bases. J lost 5 bases, V lost 3 bases, and 8 bases had no gene match. The CDR3 runs to 16 residues. Germline V CDR1 and CDR2: SGHNT, YYREEE (reference sequence). The CDR3 sequence is CASSSPSGGLHNEQFF. The CDR3 DNA reads as TGTGCCAGCAGCTCGCCTAGCGGGGGCCTCCACAATGAGCAGTTCTTC.

This chain uses TRBV6-1 with TRBJ2-7; 8 nucleotides line up with TRBD2. With 7 bases clipped from V and 3 bases from J, the junction kept 5 bases outside the gene matches. CDR1 and CDR2 from the germline V gene are MNHNS and SASEGT. This CDR3 has 13 amino acids. The CDR3 here is CASIFREGYEQYF. For the CDR3, the DNA is TGTGCCAGCATTTTCCGGGAGGGCTACGAGCAGTACTTC.

This chain joins TRBV5-8 and TRBJ2-5, with TRBD1 matching over 8 bases. The closer fit of TRBJ2-7 to the DNA end suggests the J call may be wrong. This CDR3 has 15 amino acids. CDR1 is SGHTS, CDR2 YDEGEE, per germline. The CDR3 is CASSSDRDRSYEQYF. The CDR3, as DNA: TGTGCCAGCAGCTCGGACCGGGACAGGTCCTACGAGCAGTACTTC.

V usage is TRBV4-2 and J usage is TRBJ2-7; 14 bases line up with TRBD2. V trimming: 3 bases; J trimming: 1 base; junction bases outside the gene matches: 2. CDR3 length: 16 residues. Germline V gives CDR1 LGHNA, CDR2 YNFKEQ. CDR3 amino acids: CASSHGTSGSSYEQYF. The CDR3 nucleotides are TGTGCCAGCAGCCATGGGACTAGCGGGAGTTCCTACGAGCAGTACTTC.

V and J are TRBV2 and TRBJ2-5; D might be TRBD2 (5 bases). CDR3 length: 14 residues. Germline V gene sequence: CDR1 SNHLY, CDR2 FYNNEI. Trimming stripped 3 bases from V and 1 base from J, with 9 bases between. The chain's CDR3 is CASSERAIQETQYF. The CDR3 DNA reads as TGTGCCAGCAGTGAGAGGGCAATCCAAGAGACCCAGTACTTC. Full variable domain (rest looked up from reference TRBV2 and TRBJ2-5): EPEVTQTPSHQVTQMGQEVILRCVPISNHLYFYWYRQILGQKVEFLVSFYNNEISEKSEIFDDQFSVERPDGSNFTLKIRSTKLEDSAMYFCASSERAIQETQYFGPGTRLLVL.

The genes are TRBV5-5 and TRBJ1-4; TRBD1 is a possible D gene (6 bases). The CDR3 covers 15 residues. V lost 0 bases and J lost 8, with 14 bases in between. Germline V gene sequence: CDR1 SGHKS, CDR2 YYEKEE (reference sequence). CDR3 DNA: TGTGCCAGCAGCTTGGGGGGGACATTGCGGGAAAAACTGTTTTTT. Encoded protein: CASSLGGTLREKLFF.

The CDR3 is CATMGSGSGDNEQFF. The CDR3 bases are TGTGCCACCATGGGTAGCGGGAGTGGGGACAATGAGCAGTTCTTC. The chain has TRBV15 and TRBJ2-1; 9 bases line up with TRBD2. Germline V CDR1 and CDR2: LNHNV, YYDKDF (reference sequence). There are 15 residues in the CDR3. Germline trimming cut 7 bases from V and 5 bases from J; bases unmatched to any gene: 9.

The chain links TRBV7-9 to TRBJ2-7; D not certain. Germline CDR1 is SEHNR and CDR2 is FQNEAQ (reference sequence). CDR3 length equals 15 residues. Trimming took 1 base from V and 3 from J, leaving 13 bases between them. CDR3 in amino acids: CASSLDWTDIYEQYF. DNA for the CDR3: TGTGCCAGCAGCTTAGATTGGACGGATATCTACGAGCAGTACTTC.

The chain couples TRBV23-1 to TRBJ2-4, with D possibly TRBD2 on 5 matching bases. TRBV23-1 is known as an ORF, though its function is uncertain. CDR3 length: 12 residues. The V end was cut by 4 bases, the J end by 9 bases, with 10 bases between. CDR3 region: CASSRRVGIQYF. The CDR3 nucleotides are TGCGCCAGCAGTCGGCGGGTGGGCATTCAGTACTTC.

This chain links TRBV4-1 with TRBJ1-1, with D unresolved. Germline V CDR1 and CDR2: MGHRA, YSYEKL. The germline V and J ends were trimmed by 1 base and 6 bases, with 21 bases remaining between them. This CDR3 has 17 amino acids. The CDR3 sequence is CASSQVPDLRFGAEAFF. The DNA of the CDR3 is TGCGCCAGCAGCCAAGTCCCGGACTTACGGTTTGGGGCTGAAGCTTTCTTT.

The chain recombines TRBV11-1 with TRBJ2-7; D gene ambiguous. The CDR3 loop spans 16 amino acids. Per the germline V gene, CDR1 is SGHAT and CDR2 is FQDESV (reference sequence). The V and J ends lost 3 bases and 2 bases respectively, with 17 bases between them. The DNA of the CDR3 is TGTGCCAGCAGCTTCCTCAGCTGGAGATGGCCCTACGAGCAGTACTTC. As protein: CASSFLSWRWPYEQYF.

The rearrangement links TRBV9 to TRBJ2-5; 10 positions match TRBD2. The V gene end was trimmed by 3 bases and the J gene end by 2 bases; junction bases not matched to a gene: 4. This CDR3 contains 15 residues. The germline V gene has CDR1 SGDLS and CDR2 YYNGEE. In nucleotides, the CDR3 is TGTGCCAGCAGCGAGAGCGGGAGGGGACAAGAGACCCAGTACTTC. Encoded protein: CASSESGRGQETQYF. The variable domain in full, with the rest retrieved from reference TRBV9 and TRBJ2-5, is DSGVTQTPKHLITATGQRVTLRCSPRSGDLSVYWYQQSLDQGLQFLIQYYNGEERAKGNILERFSAQQFPDLHSELNLSSLELGDSALYFCASSESGRGQETQYFGPGTRLLVL.